The 19 T cell receptor beta chains below come from one sample, sequenced in a study of shared clonotypes between healthy human individuals (dated by TCRdb to about 2020). Libraries were made using the immunoSEQ multiplex PCR assay. TCRdb's version of the immuneACCESS table is confined to in-frame rearrangements and falls short of the full clone set. An unresolved V gene accounts for under half of the shortfall where checked; the remainder is of unknown origin. The sample table lists more than 450,000 clones, approximately 79% of them with a count of one. The leading ten clones occupy 10% to 15% of the sample. Sequencing was done on a sample of PBMCs. Receptor source: a woman aged 40 to 50 in good health. Some clones in this sample may be carry-over from other donors' samples.

This clone was observed many times. The chain has TRBV7-2 and TRBJ2-3; 12 bases line up with TRBD2. Germline values: CDR1 SGHTA, CDR2 FQGNSA. The CDR3 loop spans 19 amino acids. V was pared by 1 base and J by 1 base, with 9 bases of the junction left unmatched. CDR3 loop: CASSLVLAGGHFGTDTQYF. The CDR3 DNA sequence: TGTGCCAGCAGCTTAGTCCTAGCGGGAGGGCATTTTGGCACAGATACGCAGTATTTT.

The gene calls are TRBV6-1 and TRBJ1-1; no clear D gene. CDR3 size: 13 residues. Germline V CDR1 and CDR2: MNHNS, SASEGT. Deletions cut 6 bases from V and 6 bases from J, with 14 bases between. CDR3 DNA sequence: TGTGCCAGCAGGAAAGGGTCTATCGCTGAAGCTTTCTTT. This gives the protein CASRKGSIAEAFF.

CDR3 loop: CASSDRTPTYEQYF. In nucleotides, the CDR3 is TGTGCCAGCAGTGACAGGACACCTACCTACGAGCAGTACTTC. The chain recombines TRBV6-1 with TRBJ2-7, with D perhaps TRBD1 (5 bases). The CDR3 has 14 residues. CDR1 and CDR2 from the germline V gene are MNHNS and SASEGT. Trimming stripped 3 bases from V and 2 bases from J, with 11 bases between.

The chain recombines TRBV10-2 with TRBJ2-1; D possibly corresponds to TRBD2 (6 bases). V shed 3 bases and J shed 4 bases, with 19 bases lying between them. In germline, CDR1 is WSHSY, CDR2 SAAADI. The CDR3 extends over 17 amino acids. CDR3 sequence: CASSDLFRGGNYNEQFF. For the CDR3, the DNA is TGCGCCAGCAGTGATCTTTTCCGGGGCGGGAATTACAATGAGCAGTTCTTC.

The gene calls are TRBV5-1 and TRBJ2-7, with 9 bases that match TRBD1. CDR3 length: 16 residues. Per the germline V gene, CDR1 is SGHRS and CDR2 is YFSETQ. With 0 bases clipped from V and 3 bases from J, the junction kept 7 bases outside the gene matches. CDR3 bases: TGCGCCAGCAGCTTGGCAGTTACAGGGGGCGGCTACGAGCAGTACTTC. Its translation: CASSLAVTGGGYEQYF.

For this clone: A junction end diverges from the germline sequence, so it may reflect a read error. The chain recombines TRBV4-2 with TRBJ1-1; D gene uncertain. CDR1 is LGHNA and CDR2 is YNFKEQ in the germline V gene. The CDR3 extends over 13 amino acids. The CDR3 nucleotides are TGTGCCAGCATCCAAGAGTGGGACACTGAAGCTTTCTTT. This sequence encodes CASIQEWDTEAFF.

V usage is TRBV2 and J usage is TRBJ2-3; D unresolved. Germline V gives CDR1 SNHLY, CDR2 FYNNEI. The CDR3 loop spans 20 amino acids. Deletions cut 5 bases from V and 1 base from J, with 28 bases between. The CDR3 sequence: CASSPSYLLSNLRGTDTQYF. CDR3 DNA: TGTGCCAGCAGTCCTTCGTACCTCCTTTCTAATCTTAGAGGCACAGATACGCAGTATTTT. Combining the CDR3 with reference TRBV2 and TRBJ2-3 gives the whole variable domain EPEVTQTPSHQVTQMGQEVILRCVPISNHLYFYWYRQILGQKVEFLVSFYNNEISEKSEIFDDQFSVERPDGSNFTLKIRSTKLEDSAMYFCASSPSYLLSNLRGTDTQYFGPGTRLTVL.

This sequence joins TRBV5-4 and TRBJ2-7; either TRBD1 or TRBD2 may fit D (5 bases each). The CDR3 has 13 amino acids. Trimming cost V 3 bases and J 2 bases, with 9 bases left between them. Germline CDR1 reads SGHNT; CDR2 reads YYREEE (reference sequence). CDR3 DNA: TGTGCCAGCAGCTGGGACCAAACCTACGAGCAGTACTTC. It encodes CASSWDQTYEQYF.

This clone was seen a handful of times. The chain recombines TRBV7-2 with TRBJ2-1; D perhaps matches TRBD2 (5 bases). Trimming removed 0 bases from V and 6 bases from J, with 12 bases in between. CDR3 length: 15 residues. The germline gives CDR1 SGHTA, CDR2 FQGNSA. The CDR3 loop is CASSLAATRLNEQFF. For the CDR3, the DNA is TGTGCCAGCAGCTTAGCGGCCACTAGGCTCAATGAGCAGTTCTTC.

The chain uses TRBV6-1 and TRBJ2-1, with unresolved D. Between the trimmed V and J ends, which lost 6 bases and 9 bases, there was a span of 15 bases. The CDR3 contains 13 residues. CDR1 and CDR2 (germline): MNHNS, SASEGT. In DNA, the CDR3 is TGTGCCAGCAGCCAAGGAAGTTATGGTGAGCAGTTCTTC. Translated: CASSQGSYGEQFF.

The chain carries TRBV5-6 and TRBJ2-3, with D possibly matching TRBD2 (6 bases). The germline V gene has CDR1 SGHDT and CDR2 YYEEEE. This CDR3 is 16 amino acids long. V lost 0 bases and J 1 base, leaving 12 bases between the germline ends. CDR3 protein: CASSLAVAEGTDTQYF. CDR3 in DNA: TGTGCCAGCAGCTTGGCCGTAGCGGAGGGCACAGATACGCAGTATTTT.

V is TRBV19 and J is TRBJ2-7; 12 nucleotides match TRBD2. CDR3 length equals 15 residues. The J segment lost 5 bases and the V segment lost 6 bases, leaving 8 bases of the junction unmatched. Germline CDR1 is LNHDA and CDR2 is SQIVND (reference sequence). CDR3 residues: CASSRLAGVGDEQYF. In DNA, the CDR3 is TGTGCCAGTAGCCGACTAGCGGGAGTTGGCGACGAGCAGTACTTC.

The chain has TRBV30 and TRBJ2-1; 9 bases are a match to TRBD1. V was pared by 0 bases and J by 15 bases, with 3 bases of the junction left unmatched. CDR3 length: 11 residues. Per germline, CDR1 GTSNPN and CDR2 SVGIG (reference sequence). The CDR3 DNA reads TGTGCCTGGAGTGTAGAGGGACAGGGGTTCTTC. It encodes CAWSVEGQGFF.

CDR3 sequence (DNA): TGTGCCATCAAGCAAGATCCGGGTGGGAATCAGCCCCAGCATTTT. It is translated as CAIKQDPGGNQPQHF. J is TRBJ1-5 and V is TRBV10-3; D is unresolved. This CDR3 region has 15 residues. Per germline, CDR1 ENHRY and CDR2 SYGVKD. Trimming took 7 bases from V and 4 from J, leaving 17 bases between them.

The chain has TRBV2 and TRBJ2-7; possibly TRBD2 for D (6 bases). Germline assignment: CDR1 SNHLY and CDR2 FYNNEI. The CDR3 length is 11 residues. V was clipped by 6 bases and J by 6 bases, with 9 bases between them. DNA for the CDR3: TGTGCCAGCAGGACTAGTGGCGAGCAGTACTTC. This codes for CASRTSGEQYF.

This clone was observed once. This sequence joins TRBV7-6 and TRBJ2-2; D might be TRBD1 (5 bases). This CDR3 region has 16 residues. Trimming removed 5 bases from V and 3 bases from J, with 16 bases in between. Germline-derived CDR1 and CDR2 are SGHVS and FNYEAQ. The chain's CDR3 is CASSQKGLADTGELFF. DNA of the CDR3: TGTGCCAGCAGCCAAAAGGGGTTGGCGGACACCGGGGAGCTGTTTTTT.

The CDR3 nucleotides are TGTGCCATCAGTGAGGAGCAGGGAGGGGATACGCAGTATTTT. The encoded protein is CAISEEQGGDTQYF. This chain uses TRBV10-3 with TRBJ2-3; 7 bases are shared with TRBD2. The junction had 5 bases not matched to a gene; V was cut back by 2 bases and J by 6 bases. The CDR3 covers 14 residues. Germline V lookup: CDR1 ENHRY, CDR2 SYGVKD.

The CDR3 DNA is TGTGCCAGAAGCTTGGCTAGCTGGACCCAAGAGACCCAGTACTTC. Encoded protein: CARSLASWTQETQYF. The chain has TRBV5-3 and TRBJ2-5; a possible D gene is TRBD2 (5 bases). TRBV5-3 is assigned to the ORF class and has an uncertain function. The CDR3 covers 15 residues. Trimming shortened V by 0 bases and J by 1 base, and 10 bases separated the two germline ends.

This clone was counted once. The J gene is TRBJ1-2, the V gene TRBV5-4; 7 bases are shared with TRBD1. The CDR3 runs to 14 residues. V lost 0 bases, J lost 5 bases, and 4 bases stayed unmatched. The germline CDR1 and CDR2 sequences are SGHNT and YYREEE (reference sequence). CDR3 DNA: TGTGCCAGCAGCTTGGTGGGGGGACAGTATGGCTACACCTTC. Its protein is CASSLVGGQYGYTF.